This T cell receptor (beta chain) emerged from a study of shared clonotypes between healthy human individuals. Across the study: Per donor, three plates held CD4 naive cells, three held CD4 memory, two held CD8 naive and one held CD8 memory.

The J segment lost 7 bases and the V segment lost 4 bases, leaving 10 bases of the junction unmatched. CDR3 size: 15 residues. Germline values: CDR1 SGHRS, CDR2 YFSETQ. Deep level was the assay's run setting. Splitting of each subset's genomic DNA was done evenly across several immunoSEQ plates. Sequencing was performed with immunoSEQ multiplex PCR; in TCRdb, only in-frame clones are kept and a portion is missing. The sample holds 80,000 to 100,000 clones, 60% to 70% seen once. The TCR comes from a man aged 25-45 years in good health. The chain has TRBV5-1 and TRBJ2-1; 8 positions agree with TRBD1. The sequenced material came from memory CD8+ T cells sorted from blood. The subset was: CD45RO+ cells pooled with CCR7-negative TemRA cells. CDR3 coding DNA: TGCGCCAGCAGCCTCCGGGACAGGTTACTAAATGAGCAGTTCTTC. Translating it yields CASSLRDRLLNEQFF.